The clone carrying this TCR beta chain was recorded many times. The antigen is not known. TCRdb re-called the 5' RACE reads with MiXCR, one entry per CDR3 protein. The sample comprises about 55,000 distinct CDR3 sequences, more than 3% of which are singletons, and roughly 2% rests with the top ten. This entry belongs to a study of neurological immune-mediated disorders. Study outcomes and limitations: One related-CDR3 cluster, found by phylogenetic grouping, held repertoires of 18 of 34 multiple sclerosis patients and is a possible signature. CDR3 amino acid sequences of expanded clones were not shared across subjects, a result suggesting private repertoires in all groups.

The V end lost 5 bases, the J end lost 4 bases, and 20 bases lay between the germline ends. The CDR3 contains 15 residues. Per germline, CDR1 DFQATT and CDR2 SNEGSKA (reference sequence). The TCR sequence derives from a woman aged 40 to 50 with multiple sclerosis. The sequenced sample consisted of CD4+ T cells from blood. This rearrangement joins TRBV20-1 to TRBJ1-1; unclear D gene. CDR3 sequence: CSASSRPGVSTEAFF. In DNA form, the CDR3 reads TGCAGTGCTTCTTCTCGACCGGGAGTTAGCACTGAAGCTTTCTTT.